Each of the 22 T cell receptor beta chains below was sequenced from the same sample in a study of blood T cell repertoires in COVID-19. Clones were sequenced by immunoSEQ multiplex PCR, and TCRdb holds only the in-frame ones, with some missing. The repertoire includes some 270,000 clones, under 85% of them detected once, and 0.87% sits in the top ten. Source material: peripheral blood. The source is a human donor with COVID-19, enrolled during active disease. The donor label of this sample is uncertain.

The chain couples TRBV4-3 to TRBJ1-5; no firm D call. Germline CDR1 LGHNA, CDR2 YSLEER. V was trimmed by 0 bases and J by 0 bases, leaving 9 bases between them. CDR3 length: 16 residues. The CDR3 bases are TGCGCCAGCAGCCAAGAAGTCAGATATAGCAATCAGCCCCAGCATTTT. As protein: CASSQEVRYSNQPQHF.

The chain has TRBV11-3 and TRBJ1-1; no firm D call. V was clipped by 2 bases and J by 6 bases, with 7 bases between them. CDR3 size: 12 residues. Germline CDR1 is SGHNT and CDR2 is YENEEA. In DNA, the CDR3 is TGTGCCAGCAGCTTAACGGACTCTGAAGCTTTCTTT. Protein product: CASSLTDSEAFF.

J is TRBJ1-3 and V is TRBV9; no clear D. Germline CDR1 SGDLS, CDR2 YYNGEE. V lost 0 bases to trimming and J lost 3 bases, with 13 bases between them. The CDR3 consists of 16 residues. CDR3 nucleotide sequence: TGTGCCAGCAGCGTAGGTCTTCCAAACATTGGAAACACCATATATTTT. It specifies CASSVGLPNIGNTIYF.

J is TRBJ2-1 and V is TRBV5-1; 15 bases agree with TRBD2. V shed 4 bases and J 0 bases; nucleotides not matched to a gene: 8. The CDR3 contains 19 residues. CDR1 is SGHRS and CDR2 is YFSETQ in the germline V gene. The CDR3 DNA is TGCGCCAGCAGCCCAGGACTAGCGGGAGGGATAGGCTCCTACAATGAGCAGTTCTTC. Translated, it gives CASSPGLAGGIGSYNEQFF. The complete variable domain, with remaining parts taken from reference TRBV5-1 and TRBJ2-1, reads KAGVTQTPRYLIKTRGQQVTLSCSPISGHRSVSWYQQTPGQGLQFLFEYFSETQRNKGNFPGRFSGRQFSNSRSEMNVSTLELGDSALYLCASSPGLAGGIGSYNEQFFGPGTRLTVL.

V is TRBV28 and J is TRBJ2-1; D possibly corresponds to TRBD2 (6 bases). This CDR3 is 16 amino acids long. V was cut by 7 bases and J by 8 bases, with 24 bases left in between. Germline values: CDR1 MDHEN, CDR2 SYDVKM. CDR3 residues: CASTTTGLPSSDEQFF. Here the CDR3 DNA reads TGTGCCAGCACGACCACGGGACTGCCATCCTCCGATGAGCAGTTCTTC.

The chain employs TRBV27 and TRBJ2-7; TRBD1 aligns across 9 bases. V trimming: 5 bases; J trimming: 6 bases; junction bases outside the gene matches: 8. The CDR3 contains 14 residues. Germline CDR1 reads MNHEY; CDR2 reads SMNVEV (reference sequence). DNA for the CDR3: TGTGCCAGCAGTCCCAACAGGGGGCAGGGCGAGCAGTACTTC. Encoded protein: CASSPNRGQGEQYF.

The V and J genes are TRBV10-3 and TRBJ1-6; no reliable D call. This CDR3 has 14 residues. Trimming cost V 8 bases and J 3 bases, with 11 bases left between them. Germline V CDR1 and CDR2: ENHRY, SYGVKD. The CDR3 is CAIGNPNYNSPLHF. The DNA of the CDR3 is TGTGCCATCGGCAATCCCAACTATAATTCACCCCTCCACTTT.

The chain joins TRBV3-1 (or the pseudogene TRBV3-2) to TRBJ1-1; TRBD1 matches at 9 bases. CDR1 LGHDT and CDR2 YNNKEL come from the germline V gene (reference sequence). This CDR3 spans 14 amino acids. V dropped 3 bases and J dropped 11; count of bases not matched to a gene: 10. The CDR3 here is CASSHGGQGDRAFF. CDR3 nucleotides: TGTGCCAGCAGCCACGGGGGACAGGGCGATCGGGCTTTCTTT.

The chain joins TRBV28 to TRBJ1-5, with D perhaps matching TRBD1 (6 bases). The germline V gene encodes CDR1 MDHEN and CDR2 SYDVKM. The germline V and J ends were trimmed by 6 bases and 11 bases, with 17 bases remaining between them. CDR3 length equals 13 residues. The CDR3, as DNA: TGTGCCAGCAGACAACAGGGCCCAACGACCCAGCATTTT. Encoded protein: CASRQQGPTTQHF. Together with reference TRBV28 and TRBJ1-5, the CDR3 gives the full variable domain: DVKVTQSSRYLVKRTGEKVFLECVQDMDHENMFWYRQDPGLGLRLIYFSYDVKMKEKGDIPEGYSVSREKKERFSLILESASTNQTSMYLCASRQQGPTTQHFGDGTRLSIL.

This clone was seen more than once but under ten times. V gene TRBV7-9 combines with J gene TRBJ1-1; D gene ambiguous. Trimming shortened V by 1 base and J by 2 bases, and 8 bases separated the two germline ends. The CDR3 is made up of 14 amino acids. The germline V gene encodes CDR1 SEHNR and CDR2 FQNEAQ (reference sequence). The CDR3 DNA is TGTGCCAGCAGCTTAGTGAGGGATAACACTGAAGCTTTCTTT. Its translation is CASSLVRDNTEAFF.

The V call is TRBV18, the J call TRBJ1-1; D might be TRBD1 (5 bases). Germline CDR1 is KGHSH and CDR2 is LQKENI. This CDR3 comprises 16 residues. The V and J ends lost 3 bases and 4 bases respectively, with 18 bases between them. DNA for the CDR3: TGTGCCAGCTCACCCCAGGGCATGTCGGTGGGCACTGAAGCTTTCTTT. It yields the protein CASSPQGMSVGTEAFF.

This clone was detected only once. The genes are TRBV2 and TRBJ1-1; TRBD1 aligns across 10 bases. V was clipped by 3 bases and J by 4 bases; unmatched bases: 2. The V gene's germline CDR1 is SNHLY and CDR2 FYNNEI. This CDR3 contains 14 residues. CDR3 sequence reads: CASSDRTGGTEAFF. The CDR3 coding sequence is TGTGCCAGCAGTGATCGGACAGGGGGCACTGAAGCTTTCTTT. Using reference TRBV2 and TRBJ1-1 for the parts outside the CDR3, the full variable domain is EPEVTQTPSHQVTQMGQEVILRCVPISNHLYFYWYRQILGQKVEFLVSFYNNEISEKSEIFDDQFSVERPDGSNFTLKIRSTKLEDSAMYFCASSDRTGGTEAFFGQGTRLTVV.

The CDR3 is CATSRDWVSSGTSTDTQYF. The CDR3 bases are TGTGCCACCAGCAGAGATTGGGTTTCTAGCGGGACTAGCACAGATACGCAGTATTTT. The chain uses TRBV15 and TRBJ2-3; 9 bases are shared with TRBD2. J lost 0 bases, V lost 0 bases, and 10 bases had no gene match. This CDR3 region has 19 residues. Germline-derived CDR1 and CDR2 are LNHNV and YYDKDF (reference sequence).

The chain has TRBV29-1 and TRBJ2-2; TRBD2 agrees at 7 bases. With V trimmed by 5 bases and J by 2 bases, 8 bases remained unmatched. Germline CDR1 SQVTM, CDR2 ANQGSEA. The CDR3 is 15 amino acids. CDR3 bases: TGCAGCGTTAATCTAGCGGAGAGCAACACCGGGGAGCTGTTTTTT. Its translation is CSVNLAESNTGELFF.

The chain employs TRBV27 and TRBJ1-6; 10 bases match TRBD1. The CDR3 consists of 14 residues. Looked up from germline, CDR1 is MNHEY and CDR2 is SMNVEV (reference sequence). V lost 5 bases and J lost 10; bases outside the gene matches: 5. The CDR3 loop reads CASSPGTGESPLHF. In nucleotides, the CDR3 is TGTGCCAGCAGTCCTGGGACAGGGGAATCACCCCTCCACTTT.

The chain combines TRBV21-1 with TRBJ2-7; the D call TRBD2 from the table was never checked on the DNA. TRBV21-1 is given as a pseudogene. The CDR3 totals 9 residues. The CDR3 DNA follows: TGTGCCAGCCGGGACGAGCAGTACTTC. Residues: CASRDEQYF.

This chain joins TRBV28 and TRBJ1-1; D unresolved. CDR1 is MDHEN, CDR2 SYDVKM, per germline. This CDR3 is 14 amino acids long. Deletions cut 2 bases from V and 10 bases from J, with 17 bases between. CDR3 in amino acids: CASSLISGVVGAFF. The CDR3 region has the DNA TGTGCCAGCAGTTTAATTAGCGGGGTCGTGGGAGCTTTCTTT.

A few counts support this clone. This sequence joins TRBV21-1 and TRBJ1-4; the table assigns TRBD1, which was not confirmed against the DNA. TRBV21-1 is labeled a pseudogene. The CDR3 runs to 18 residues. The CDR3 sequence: CASSKAGRQGATNEKLFF. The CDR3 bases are TGTGCCAGCAGCAAAGCGGGGCGGCAGGGGGCAACTAATGAAAAACTGTTTTTT.

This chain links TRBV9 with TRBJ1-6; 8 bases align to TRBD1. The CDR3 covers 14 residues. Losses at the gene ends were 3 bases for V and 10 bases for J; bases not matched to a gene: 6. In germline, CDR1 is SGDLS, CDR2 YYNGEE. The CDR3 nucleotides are TGTGCCAGCAGCGATAGGACAGGGCCCTCACCCCTCCACTTT. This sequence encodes CASSDRTGPSPLHF.

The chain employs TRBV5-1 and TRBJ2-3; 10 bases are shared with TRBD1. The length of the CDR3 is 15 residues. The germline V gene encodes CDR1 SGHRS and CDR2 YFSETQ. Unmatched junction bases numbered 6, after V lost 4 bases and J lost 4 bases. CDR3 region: CASSPRTGGPDTQYF. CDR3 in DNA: TGCGCCAGCAGCCCCCGGACAGGGGGTCCAGATACGCAGTATTTT.

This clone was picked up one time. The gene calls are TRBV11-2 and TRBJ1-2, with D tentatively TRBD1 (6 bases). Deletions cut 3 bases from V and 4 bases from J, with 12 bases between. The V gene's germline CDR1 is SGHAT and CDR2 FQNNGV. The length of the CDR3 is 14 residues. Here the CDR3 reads CASSLLGGTYGYTF. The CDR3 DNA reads TGTGCCAGCAGCTTGTTAGGGGGTACCTATGGCTACACCTTC.

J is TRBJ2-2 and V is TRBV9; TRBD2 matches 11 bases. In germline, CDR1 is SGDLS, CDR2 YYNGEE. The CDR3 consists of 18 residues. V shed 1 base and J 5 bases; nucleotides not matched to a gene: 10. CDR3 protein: CASSVSFTGTSGTGELFF. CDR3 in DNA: TGTGCCAGCAGCGTATCATTCACCGGGACTAGCGGTACCGGGGAGCTGTTTTTT. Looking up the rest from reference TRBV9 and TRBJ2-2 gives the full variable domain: DSGVTQTPKHLITATGQRVTLRCSPRSGDLSVYWYQQSLDQGLQFLIQYYNGEERAKGNILERFSAQQFPDLHSELNLSSLELGDSALYFCASSVSFTGTSGTGELFFGEGSRLTVL.